This T cell receptor beta chain emerged from a study of OX40 agonist ivuxolimab in advanced cancers. Overall study context: Partial responses were achieved by three patients, one with hepatocellular carcinoma and two with cutaneous melanoma.

Note on this clone: Its antigen is currently unknown.

Produced via immunoSEQ multiplex PCR; TCRdb's table is partial and in-frame only. The sample includes around 57,000 clones, more than 80% seen only once; the top ten take more than 0.9%. Excluded were patients having autoimmune disease history or systemic immunosuppression. The CDR3 runs 14 residues. Looked up from germline, CDR1 is SGHRS and CDR2 is YFSETQ. With 2 bases clipped from V and 3 bases from J, the junction kept 3 bases outside the gene matches. The study, taken as a whole, reports: Some patients without response likewise showed low normalized clonal expansion.

This chain connects TRBV5-1 to TRBJ1-1; 8 nucleotides align to TRBD1. The receptor was derived from an adult with an advanced solid tumor such as melanoma, head and neck, liver or kidney cancer. The source material was CD4+ or CD8+ T cells sorted from blood, sampled in a trial of the OX40 agonist ivuxolimab. CDR3 amino acids: CASSFQTGDTEAFF. The DNA of the CDR3 is TGCGCCAGCAGCTTCCAGACAGGGGACACTGAAGCTTTCTTT.